These 21 T cell receptor beta chains were sequenced from one sample in a study of response to subunit inactivated influenza vaccine. MiXCR, applied by TCRdb to the RT-PCR reads, yields one record per CDR3 protein. The sample includes about 540,000 distinct CDR3 sequences, approximately 24% of them seen just once. The same specimen was also included in a second study, on T cells expressing NK-cell markers. From that second work: Libraries used 5'RACE template switching adding universal primer site and UMIs.

Sequencing was performed on CD4+ T cells sorted from PBMCs, taken about 11 days after vaccination. The receptors were gathered from a middle-aged man who received an inactivated influenza vaccine.

This clonotype was seen a few times. The V gene is TRBV20-1, the J gene TRBJ2-1, with 12 bases that match TRBD2. The CDR3 runs to 13 residues. The trim removed 8 bases at V and 7 bases at J, leaving 6 bases unmatched. Germline assignment: CDR1 DFQATT and CDR2 SNEGSKA (reference sequence). CDR3 protein: CSTRLAGVNEQFF. CDR3 coding DNA: TGCAGTACCCGACTAGCGGGGGTTAATGAGCAGTTCTTC.

This chain links TRBV20-1 with TRBJ1-1, with a weak D call TRBD1 (6 bases). V lost 6 bases, J lost 6 bases, and 11 bases lay in between. The CDR3 spans 11 residues. CDR1 and CDR2 from the germline V gene are DFQATT and SNEGSKA (reference sequence). The CDR3 loop reads CSAKGVSEAFF. The CDR3 bases are TGCAGTGCCAAGGGGGTCTCTGAAGCTTTCTTT.

The rearrangement links TRBV25-1 to TRBJ2-3, with TRBD2 matching over 7 bases. CDR3 length equals 14 residues. The ends lost 6 bases at V and 7 bases at J; junction bases unmatched: 10. The V gene's germline CDR1 is MGHDK and CDR2 SYGVNS. CDR3 protein: CASSETGGPYTQYF. The CDR3 bases are TGTGCCAGCAGCGAAACGGGGGGTCCCTATACGCAGTATTTT.

The rearrangement links TRBV20-1 to TRBJ1-1; D gene unclear. CDR3 length: 12 residues. V was shortened by 3 bases and J by 1 base, with 6 bases between the two germline ends. From germline, CDR1 is DFQATT and CDR2 SNEGSKA (reference sequence). The CDR3 reads CSASQPNTEAFF. CDR3 in DNA: TGCAGTGCTAGCCAGCCGAACACTGAAGCTTTCTTT.

The rearrangement joins TRBV20-1 to TRBJ1-2, with D unclear. Trimming removed 4 bases at V and 3 bases at J, with 15 bases between. The CDR3 is 14 residues long. Germline CDR1 and CDR2: DFQATT and SNEGSKA (reference sequence). In nucleotides, the CDR3 is TGCAGTGCTACCGAATTGGACTGGGACTATGGCTACACCTTC. Translating gives CSATELDWDYGYTF.

This chain joins TRBV12-3 or TRBV12-4 and TRBJ2-7; D possibly matches TRBD1 or TRBD2 (5 bases each). The CDR3 runs 14 residues. V was clipped by 7 bases and J by 3 bases, with 16 bases between them. The CDR3 protein is CASTSTGTHYEQYF. CDR3 DNA sequence: TGTGCCAGCACTTCTACCGGGACCCACTACGAGCAGTACTTC.

The chain combines TRBV12-3 or TRBV12-4 with TRBJ1-2; 11 bases align to TRBD1. Unmatched junction bases numbered 15, after V lost 7 bases and J lost 8 bases. The CDR3 loop spans 16 amino acids. CDR3 loop: CASTKGTGTGGRGYTF. Here the CDR3 DNA reads TGTGCCAGCACCAAGGGTACCGGGACAGGGGGACGGGGCTACACCTTC.

A few counts support this clonotype. The V gene is TRBV12-3 or TRBV12-4, the J gene TRBJ2-3; D not certain. V lost 0 bases and J 4 bases, leaving 11 bases between the germline ends. This CDR3 is 15 amino acids long. This CDR3 is CASSLANSRPDTQYF. DNA for the CDR3: TGTGCCAGCAGTTTAGCCAATTCTAGGCCAGATACGCAGTATTTT.

V is TRBV11-2 and J is TRBJ1-1, with 9 bases fitting TRBD1. The V gene's germline CDR1 is SGHAT and CDR2 FQNNGV. With 5 bases clipped from V and 8 bases from J, the junction kept 15 bases outside the gene matches. The CDR3 is 16 residues long. The CDR3 region is CASSPGERQGVMEAFF. For the CDR3, the DNA is TGTGCCAGCAGCCCCGGGGAGCGACAGGGGGTGATGGAAGCTTTCTTT.

This clonotype was observed many times. The chain is built from TRBV29-1 and TRBJ2-3, with 9 positions matching TRBD1. With V trimmed by 1 base and J by 3 bases, 8 bases remained unmatched. CDR3 length: 16 amino acids. The germline V gene encodes CDR1 SQVTM and CDR2 ANQGSEA. The CDR3 DNA sequence: TGCAGCGTTGAAGCCCGGGACAGGGAGGGTACAGATACGCAGTATTTT. Its translation is CSVEARDREGTDTQYF.

V and J are TRBV5-1 and TRBJ2-3; D gene ambiguous. Germline CDR1 and CDR2: SGHRS and YFSETQ. This CDR3 has 14 amino acids. V lost 4 bases and J lost 2, with 11 bases in between. The CDR3 loop is CASSPASFTDTQYF. The DNA of the CDR3 is TGCGCCAGCAGCCCGGCCTCTTTCACAGATACGCAGTATTTT.

A few counts support this clonotype. The chain uses TRBV5-4 and TRBJ2-3; TRBD2 agrees at 8 bases. The CDR3 has 15 residues. Germline CDR1 reads SGHNT; CDR2 reads YYREEE (reference sequence). Unmatched junction bases numbered 5, after V lost 5 bases and J lost 0 bases. CDR3 sequence (DNA): TGTGCCAGCAGGGTTAGCGGGGCTAGCACAGATACGCAGTATTTT. It translates to CASRVSGASTDTQYF.

The CDR3 loop is CASSWRRPGRETQYF. The CDR3 DNA sequence: TGTGCCAGCAGCTGGCGGAGGCCAGGACGAGAGACCCAGTACTTC. The chain uses TRBV5-6 and TRBJ2-5, with D possibly being TRBD2 (5 bases). This CDR3 is 15 amino acids long. The ends were cut back, 3 bases at V and 4 bases at J, with 16 bases in the middle. The germline CDR1 and CDR2 sequences are SGHDT and YYEEEE.

The chain uses TRBV18 and TRBJ2-2, with a weak D call TRBD1 (5 bases). The CDR3 is 15 residues long. Trimming left V 2 bases short and J 0 bases short, with 7 bases between. The germline V gene encodes CDR1 KGHSH and CDR2 LQKENI. This CDR3 is CASSPDSTNTGELFF. The CDR3, as DNA: TGTGCCAGCTCACCAGACAGTACGAACACCGGGGAGCTGTTTTTT.

This clonotype was observed a few times. The chain employs TRBV12-3 or TRBV12-4 and TRBJ1-2, with D maybe TRBD1 (5 bases). The germline V and J ends were trimmed by 1 base and 2 bases, with 20 bases remaining between them. This CDR3 is 18 amino acids long. Here the CDR3 reads CASSLGRGRQTRNYGYTF. The DNA for the CDR3 is TGTGCCAGCAGTTTAGGTCGGGGACGGCAGACCCGAAACTATGGCTACACCTTC.

This clonotype appeared a few times. The chain links TRBV5-6 to TRBJ1-4; no definite D call. This CDR3 has 12 amino acids. V was clipped by 6 bases and J by 3 bases, with 6 bases between them. CDR1 is SGHDT, CDR2 YYEEEE, per germline. The CDR3 reads CASTGANEKLFF. The CDR3 coding sequence is TGTGCCAGCACCGGGGCTAATGAAAAACTGTTTTTT.

The gene calls are TRBV20-1 and TRBJ2-5; perhaps TRBD2 as D (5 bases). V lost 7 bases and J 5 bases, leaving 17 bases between the germline ends. From germline, CDR1 is DFQATT and CDR2 SNEGSKA (reference sequence). This CDR3 has 13 amino acids. The CDR3 DNA sequence: TGCAGTGGCAGCATGGACTTTAAGGAGACCCAGTACTTC. Its translation: CSGSMDFKETQYF.

The chain combines TRBV24-1 with TRBJ2-3, with unresolved D. Trimming cost V 1 base and J 3 bases, with 13 bases left between them. In germline, CDR1 is KGHDR, CDR2 SFDVKD. CDR3 length equals 16 residues. The CDR3 here is CATSDLGKGRTDTQYF. CDR3 coding DNA: TGTGCCACCAGTGATTTAGGGAAGGGCCGGACAGATACGCAGTATTTT.

This clonotype has more than one count but fewer than ten. V and J are TRBV15 and TRBJ1-2; 9 bases line up with TRBD1. Germline V gene data show CDR1 as LNHNV and CDR2 as YYDKDF (reference sequence). The V gene end was trimmed by 4 bases and the J gene end by 3 bases; junction bases not matched to a gene: 6. The CDR3 runs 15 residues. The CDR3 bases are TGTGCCACCAGCAATGGACAGGGGACCTACTATGGCTACACCTTC. Translating gives CATSNGQGTYYGYTF.

The rearrangement joins TRBV20-1 to TRBJ1-1, with 8 bases fitting TRBD1. V gave up 2 bases and J gave up 0 bases; unmatched junction bases: 2. Per the germline V gene, CDR1 is DFQATT and CDR2 is SNEGSKA (reference sequence). CDR3 size: 14 residues. This CDR3 reads CSARRTGMNTEAFF. In DNA form, the CDR3 reads TGCAGTGCTAGACGGACAGGGATGAACACTGAAGCTTTCTTT.

This clonotype was detected only once. V is TRBV4-2 and J is TRBJ2-5; TRBD1 or TRBD2 may be the D gene (5 bases each). Trimming pared 1 base from V and 2 bases from J, leaving 11 bases between. Germline V gives CDR1 LGHNA, CDR2 YNFKEQ. This CDR3 has 15 amino acids. The CDR3 spells CASSQGGSGQETQYF. CDR3 sequence (DNA): TGTGCCAGCAGCCAAGGGGGGAGCGGACAAGAGACCCAGTACTTC.